Detailed here is one T cell receptor (beta chain). The data were taken from a study of T cells in Graves' hyperthyroidism and ophthalmopathy. Germline values: CDR1 MDHEN, CDR2 SYDVKM. The V end was cut by 7 bases, the J end by 4 bases, with 13 bases between. This CDR3 has 13 amino acids. The TCR beta CDR3 regions underwent amplification using RNA transcripts as the source. A first-round RT-PCR of the TCR CDR3 used the HTBI primer set. TCRdb reprocessed the multiplex PCR reads with MiXCR, giving one entry per CDR3 protein. This table has approximately 49,000 distinct CDR3 sequences, approximately 53% appearing once.

The J gene is TRBJ1-2, the V gene TRBV28; unclear D gene. The clonotype was recovered from a man between 18 and 35 years old with Graves' hyperthyroidism. Sequencing was done on a sample of peripheral blood or thyroid tissue (not recorded which). The CDR3 coding sequence is TGTGCCAGCACCGCGGACGGAATCTATGGCTACACCTTC. Its protein product is CASTADGIYGYTF.